The 18 T cell receptor beta chains presented below share a single source sample, sequenced in a study of T cells in Graves' hyperthyroidism and ophthalmopathy. From RNA transcripts, TCR beta CDR3 regions were amplified. Initially, a first-round RT-PCR of the TCR CDR3 employed the HTBI primer set. MiXCR was run by TCRdb on the multiplex PCR reads, yielding one entry per CDR3 protein. The top ten hold 7% to 10% of the sample, which has 750,000 to 950,000 distinct CDR3 sequences, roughly 37% seen once. The sequenced sample was blood. These TCRs come from a man younger than 35 with Graves' hyperthyroidism.

This clonotype occurred a few times. The rearrangement links TRBV27 to TRBJ1-5; D unresolved. V lost 3 bases, J lost 5 bases, and 11 bases lay in between. CDR1 is MNHEY, CDR2 SMNVEV, per germline (reference sequence). The CDR3 has 14 amino acids. CDR3 loop: CASSLHVWDQPQHF. The CDR3 DNA reads as TGTGCCAGCAGTTTGCACGTTTGGGATCAGCCCCAGCATTTT.

The chain joins TRBV15 to TRBJ1-6, with D possibly being TRBD1 (5 bases). CDR1 is LNHNV, CDR2 YYDKDF, per germline (reference sequence). Trimming cost V 0 bases and J 10 bases, with 10 bases left between them. This CDR3 has 14 residues. Written as DNA, the CDR3 is TGTGCCACCAGCAGAGATGGGGGTATCTCACCCCTCCACTTT. It codes for CATSRDGGISPLHF.

The J gene is TRBJ1-5, the V gene TRBV4-1; D uncertain. The CDR3 is made up of 14 amino acids. Trimming left V 1 base short and J 3 bases short, with 7 bases between. Germline CDR1 MGHRA, CDR2 YSYEKL. CDR3: CASSQGSDNQPQHF. CDR3 nucleotide sequence: TGCGCCAGCAGCCAAGGGTCAGACAATCAGCCCCAGCATTTT.

Remarks on this clonotype: A much larger clonotype is one base distant, so this may be a read error. The J gene is TRBJ1-6, the V gene TRBV7-9; 8 bases map to TRBD1. The CDR3 sequence is 14 residues long. The germline CDR1 and CDR2 sequences are SEHNR and FQNEAQ (reference sequence). CDR3 bases: TGTGCCAGCAGCCCAGGGGGCGCTGGTTCACTCCTCCACTTT. This codes for CASSPGGAGSLLHF.

There are many counts of this clonotype. The chain couples TRBV7-9 to TRBJ1-6; D gene ambiguous. CDR1 and CDR2 (germline): SEHNR, FQNEAQ (reference sequence). The CDR3 has 13 amino acids. The V end lost 1 base, the J end lost 8 bases, and 6 bases lay between the germline ends. The CDR3 here is CASSLESYSPLHF. The CDR3 region has the DNA TGTGCCAGCAGCTTAGAGTCCTATTCACCCCTCCACTTT. The full variable domain, in which reference TRBV7-9 and TRBJ1-6 provide the parts outside the CDR3, is DTGVSQNPRHKITKRGQNVTFRCDPISEHNRLYWYRQTLGQGPEFLTYFQNEAQLEKSRLLSDRFSAERPKGSFSTLEIQRTEQGDSAMYLCASSLESYSPLHFGNGTRLTVT.

The sample holds a few counts of this clonotype. The chain employs TRBV5-1 and TRBJ2-7; TRBD1 matches at 7 bases. Germline CDR1 SGHRS, CDR2 YFSETQ. V dropped 3 bases and J dropped 0; count of bases not matched to a gene: 6. The CDR3 totals 15 residues. The CDR3 coding sequence is TGCGCCAGCAGCTCCTCGGGACAGCCCTCCTACGAGCAGTACTTC. It specifies CASSSSGQPSYEQYF.

There are many counts of this clonotype. The CDR3 here is CASSRDSYQPQHF. CDR3 DNA: TGTGCCAGTAGCCGGGACAGCTATCAGCCCCAGCATTTT. This rearrangement joins TRBV19 to TRBJ1-5; 7 bases match TRBD1. The CDR3 is 13 amino acids. The V gene end was trimmed by 6 bases and the J gene end by 5 bases; junction bases not matched to a gene: 4. Germline CDR1 LNHDA, CDR2 SQIVND (reference sequence).

Remarks on this clonotype: At one end the junction does not follow the germline gene, possibly because of a read error. The V gene is TRBV19, the J gene TRBJ2-7; 11 positions agree with TRBD2. Germline-derived CDR1 and CDR2 are LNHDA and SQIVND (reference sequence). This CDR3 has 15 amino acids. The CDR3 sequence is CAGSIASGGNYEQYF. Written as DNA, the CDR3 is TGTGCCGGTAGTATCGCTAGCGGGGGGAACTACGAGCAGTACTTC.

Regarding this clonotype: One junction end does not reproduce the germline sequence, and a read error may be involved. J is TRBJ2-5 and V is TRBV7-2; D is unclear. The CDR3 is 14 amino acids. The germline V gene encodes CDR1 SGHTA and CDR2 FQGNSA. CDR3 nucleotide sequence: TGTGCCAGCAGCTTATACGGCAGACAAGGGACCCAGTACTTC. Amino acid sequence: CASSLYGRQGTQYF.

The sample holds many counts of this clonotype. The rearrangement joins TRBV9 to TRBJ2-2; D is unresolved. Trimming left V 0 bases short and J 6 bases short, with 6 bases between. This CDR3 comprises 13 residues. Looked up from germline, CDR1 is SGDLS and CDR2 is YYNGEE. In DNA form, the CDR3 reads TGTGCCAGCAGCGTAGATCGGGCCGGGGAGCTGTTTTTT. This translates into CASSVDRAGELFF.

The chain couples TRBV19 to TRBJ1-4; the D is unclear. The V gene lost 7 bases and the J gene lost 8 bases, with 26 bases spanning the gap. Germline CDR1 is LNHDA and CDR2 is SQIVND (reference sequence). The length of the CDR3 is 17 residues. CDR3 sequence reads: CASTPGSMIAFEEKLFF. The CDR3 DNA reads TGTGCCAGTACCCCGGGGTCCATGATCGCGTTTGAGGAAAAACTGTTTTTT.

The gene calls are TRBV12-3 or TRBV12-4 and TRBJ2-6, with D uncertain. The CDR3 contains 15 residues. V dropped 7 bases and J dropped 0 bases, with 10 bases sitting between them. CDR3 sequence reads: CASTAQDSGANVLTF. CDR3 bases: TGTGCCAGCACCGCACAAGACTCTGGGGCCAACGTCCTGACTTTC.

V and J are TRBV19 and TRBJ2-2; 10 bases agree with TRBD2. Germline CDR1 LNHDA, CDR2 SQIVND (reference sequence). CDR3 size: 15 residues. With V trimmed by 6 bases and J by 3 bases, 4 bases remained unmatched. The CDR3 coding sequence is TGTGCCAGTAGCCTGACTAGCGGGTACACCGGGGAGCTGTTTTTT. It specifies CASSLTSGYTGELFF.

J is TRBJ2-1 and V is TRBV29-1; 12 nucleotides line up with TRBD2. This CDR3 spans 16 amino acids. Trimming removed 3 bases from V and 7 bases from J; junction bases left unmatched: 10. CDR1 is SQVTM, CDR2 ANQGSEA, per germline. CDR3 DNA sequence: TGCAGCGTTGACCGACTAGCGGGAGAAGGGATGAATGAGCAGTTCTTC. This codes for CSVDRLAGEGMNEQFF.

Many counts were recorded for this clonotype. Germline and junction disagree at one end, which may indicate a read error. This chain links TRBV7-3 with TRBJ1-1; D is uncertain. Per the germline V gene, CDR1 is SGHTA and CDR2 is FQGTGA. The CDR3 length is 13 residues. CDR3 residues: CASTLKPNTEAFF. The CDR3 coding sequence is TGTGCCAGCACCTTAAAACCGAACACTGAAGCTTTCTTT. The entire variable domain, with the rest obtained from reference TRBV7-3 and TRBJ1-1, is as follows: GAGVSQTPSNKVTEKGKYVELRCDPISGHTALYWYRQSLGQGPEFLIYFQGTGAADDSGLPNDRFFAVRPEGSVSTLKIQRTERGDSAVYLCASTLKPNTEAFFGQGTRLTVV.

The rearrangement links TRBV5-8 to TRBJ2-7; D is perhaps TRBD2 (6 bases). Trimming cost V 3 bases and J 3 bases, with 22 bases left between them. The CDR3 totals 17 residues. From germline, CDR1 is SGHTS and CDR2 YDEGEE. The CDR3 loop reads CASSSAVVGGNHYEQYF. The CDR3 DNA is TGTGCCAGCAGCTCCGCGGTAGTGGGGGGTAACCACTACGAGCAGTACTTC.

This clonotype was recorded many times. A read error may produce the germline difference seen at one junction end. V gene TRBV4-3 combines with J gene TRBJ2-7; no clear D. The CDR3 spans 14 residues. Germline-derived CDR1 and CDR2 are LGHNA and YSLEER. DNA of the CDR3: TGTGCCAGCTCCCAAGGCAGGAGCTCCTACGAGCAGTACTTC. It yields the protein CASSQGRSSYEQYF.

This sequence joins TRBV20-1 and TRBJ1-5; no clear D. This CDR3 has 15 amino acids. CDR1 is DFQATT, CDR2 SNEGSKA, per germline (reference sequence). With 0 bases removed from V and 1 base from J, the gap between germline ends came to 10 bases. The CDR3 is CSAREGSRSNQPQHF. In nucleotides, the CDR3 is TGCAGTGCTAGAGAGGGGTCGAGGAGCAATCAGCCCCAGCATTTT.